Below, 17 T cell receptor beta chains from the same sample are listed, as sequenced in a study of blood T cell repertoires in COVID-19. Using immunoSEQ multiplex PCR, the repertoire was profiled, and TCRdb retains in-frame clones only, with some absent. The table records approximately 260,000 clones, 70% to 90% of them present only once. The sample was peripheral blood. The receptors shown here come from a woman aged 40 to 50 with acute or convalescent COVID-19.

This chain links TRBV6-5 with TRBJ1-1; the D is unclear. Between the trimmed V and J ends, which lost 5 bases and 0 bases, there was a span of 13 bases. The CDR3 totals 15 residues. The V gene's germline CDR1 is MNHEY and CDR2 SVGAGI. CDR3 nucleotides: TGTGCCAGCAGTCCCCATAGAGGGATGAACACTGAAGCTTTCTTT. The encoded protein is CASSPHRGMNTEAFF.

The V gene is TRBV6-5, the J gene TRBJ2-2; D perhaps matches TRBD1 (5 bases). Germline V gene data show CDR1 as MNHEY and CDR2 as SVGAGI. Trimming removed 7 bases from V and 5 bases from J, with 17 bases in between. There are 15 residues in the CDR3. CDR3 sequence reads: CASIAGILRTGELFF. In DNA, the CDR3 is TGTGCCAGCATAGCAGGGATTTTGAGGACCGGGGAGCTGTTTTTT.

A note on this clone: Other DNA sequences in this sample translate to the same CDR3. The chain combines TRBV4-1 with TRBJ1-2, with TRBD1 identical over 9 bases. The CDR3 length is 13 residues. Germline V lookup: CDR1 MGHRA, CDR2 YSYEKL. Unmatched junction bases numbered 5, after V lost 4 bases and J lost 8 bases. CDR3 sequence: CASSRGQGYGYTF. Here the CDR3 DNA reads TGCGCCAGCAGCCGGGGACAGGGCTACGGCTACACCTTC.

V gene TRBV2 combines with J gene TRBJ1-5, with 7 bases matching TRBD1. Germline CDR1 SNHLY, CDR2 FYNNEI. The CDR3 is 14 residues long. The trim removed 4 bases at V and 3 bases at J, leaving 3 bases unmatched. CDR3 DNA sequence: TGTGCCAGCAGTGGGGACAGCTTCAATCAGCCCCAGCATTTT. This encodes CASSGDSFNQPQHF.

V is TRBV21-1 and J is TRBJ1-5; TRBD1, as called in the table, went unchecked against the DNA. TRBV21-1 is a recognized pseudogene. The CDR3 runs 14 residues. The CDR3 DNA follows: TGTGCCAGCAGCAAACGACAGACAAATCAGCCCCAGCATTTT. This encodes CASSKRQTNQPQHF.

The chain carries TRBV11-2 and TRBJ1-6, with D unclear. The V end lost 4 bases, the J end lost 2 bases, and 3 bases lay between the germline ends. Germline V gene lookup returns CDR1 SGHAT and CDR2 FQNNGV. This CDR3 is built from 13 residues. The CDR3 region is CASSSTYNSPLHF. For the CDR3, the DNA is TGTGCCAGCAGCTCCACCTATAATTCACCCCTCCACTTT.

The CDR3 spells CASSLQGGPPEAFF. The CDR3 DNA reads as TGCGCCAGCAGCTTGCAGGGTGGCCCGCCAGAAGCTTTCTTT. The chain links TRBV5-1 to TRBJ1-1, with D perhaps matching TRBD1 (5 bases). V lost 1 base to trimming and J lost 8 bases, with 15 bases between them. This CDR3 region has 14 residues. CDR1 and CDR2 from the germline V gene are SGHRS and YFSETQ.

The CDR3 DNA sequence: TGCAGCGCCGCAATCAGGGATACCCCTACGAAGACTGAAGCTTTCTTT. Translation gives CSAAIRDTPTKTEAFF. The chain is built from TRBV29-1 and TRBJ1-1, with TRBD1 as a possible D gene (5 bases). The CDR3 is 16 amino acids. V lost 7 bases, J lost 5 bases, and 26 bases lay in between. Germline lookup yields CDR1 SQVTM and CDR2 ANQGSEA.

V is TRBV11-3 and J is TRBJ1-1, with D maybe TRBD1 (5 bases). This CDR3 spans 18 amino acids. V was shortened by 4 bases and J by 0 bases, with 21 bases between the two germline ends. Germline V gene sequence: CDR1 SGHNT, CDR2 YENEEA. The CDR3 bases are TGTGCCAGCAGCTCCGCCCTTGGGGGGTCTCCCTTGAACACTGAAGCTTTCTTT. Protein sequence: CASSSALGGSPLNTEAFF.

DNA for the CDR3: TGTGCCAGCAGCTACAGGTTGGAGGAGACCCAGTACTTC. It encodes CASSYRLEETQYF. The chain carries TRBV5-4 and TRBJ2-5, with a weak D call TRBD1 (5 bases). CDR3 length: 13 residues. The V end lost 3 bases, the J end lost 5 bases, and 11 bases lay between the germline ends. From germline, CDR1 is SGHNT and CDR2 YYREEE (reference sequence). Using reference TRBV5-4 and TRBJ2-5 for the parts outside the CDR3, the full variable domain is ETGVTQSPTHLIKTRGQQVTLRCSSQSGHNTVSWYQQALGQGPQFIFQYYREEENGRGNFPPRFSGLQFPNYSSELNVNALELDDSALYLCASSYRLEETQYFGPGTRLLVL.

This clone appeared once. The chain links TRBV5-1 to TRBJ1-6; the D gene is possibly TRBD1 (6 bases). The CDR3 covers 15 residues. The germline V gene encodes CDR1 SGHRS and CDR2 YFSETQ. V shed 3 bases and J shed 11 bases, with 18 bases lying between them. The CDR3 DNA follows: TGCGCCAGCAGCTACACAGGGCTTCCCGGGCCACCCCTCCACTTT. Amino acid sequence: CASSYTGLPGPPLHF. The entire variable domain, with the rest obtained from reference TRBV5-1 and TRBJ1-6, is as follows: KAGVTQTPRYLIKTRGQQVTLSCSPISGHRSVSWYQQTPGQGLQFLFEYFSETQRNKGNFPGRFSGRQFSNSRSEMNVSTLELGDSALYLCASSYTGLPGPPLHFGNGTRLTVT.

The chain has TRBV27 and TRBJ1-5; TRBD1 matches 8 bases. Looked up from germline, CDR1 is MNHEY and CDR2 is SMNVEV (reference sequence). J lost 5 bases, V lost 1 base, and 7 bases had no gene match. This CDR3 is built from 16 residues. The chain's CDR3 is CASSLLARGPYQPQHF. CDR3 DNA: TGTGCCAGCAGTTTATTGGCCAGGGGGCCATATCAGCCCCAGCATTTT.

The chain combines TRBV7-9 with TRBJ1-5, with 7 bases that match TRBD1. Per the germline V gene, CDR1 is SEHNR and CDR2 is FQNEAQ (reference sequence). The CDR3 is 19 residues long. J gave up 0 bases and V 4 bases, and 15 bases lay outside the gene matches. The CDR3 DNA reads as TGTGCCAGCAGCTCCGAGCCCGTGGGACAGAAGTATAGCAATCAGCCCCAGCATTTT. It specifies CASSSEPVGQKYSNQPQHF.

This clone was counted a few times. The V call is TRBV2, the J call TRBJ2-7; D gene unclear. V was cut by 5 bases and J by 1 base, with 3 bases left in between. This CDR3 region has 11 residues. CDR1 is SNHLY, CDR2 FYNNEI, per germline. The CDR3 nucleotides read TGTGCCAGCAGTCCTTCCTACGAGCAGTACGTC. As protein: CASSPSYEQYV.

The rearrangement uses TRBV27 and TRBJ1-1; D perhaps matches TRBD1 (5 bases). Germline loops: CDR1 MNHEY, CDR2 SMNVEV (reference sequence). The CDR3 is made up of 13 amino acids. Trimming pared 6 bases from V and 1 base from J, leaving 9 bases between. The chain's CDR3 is CASSPTANTEAFF. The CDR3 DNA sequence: TGTGCCAGCAGCCCGACAGCGAACACTGAAGCTTTCTTT.

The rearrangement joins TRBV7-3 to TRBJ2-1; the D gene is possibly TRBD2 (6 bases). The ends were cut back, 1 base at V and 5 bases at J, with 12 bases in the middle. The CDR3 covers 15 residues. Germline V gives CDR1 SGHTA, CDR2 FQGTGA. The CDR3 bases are TGTGCCAGCAGCTTAAGTGGGGGGTACGACAATGAGCAGTTCTTC. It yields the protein CASSLSGGYDNEQFF.

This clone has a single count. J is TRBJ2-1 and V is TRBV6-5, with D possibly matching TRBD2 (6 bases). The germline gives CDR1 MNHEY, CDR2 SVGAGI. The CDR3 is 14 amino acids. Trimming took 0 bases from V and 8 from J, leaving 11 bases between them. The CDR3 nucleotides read TGTGCCAGCAGTTACTCCCCGGGGGTCGATGAGCAGTTCTTC. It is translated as CASSYSPGVDEQFF.